Listed here is a single T cell receptor beta chain. Its antigen is not identified. The table came from immunoSEQ multiplex PCR; TCRdb's copy has only in-frame clones and leaves some out. The table lists 700,000 or so clones, 72% of them singletons. The data derive from a study of shared clonotypes between healthy human individuals. The donors were adults (healthy and HIV-negative) with no recent acute infections or vaccinations. The CDR3 length is 15 residues. Germline loops: CDR1 SGHTS, CDR2 YDEGEE. The V gene lost 6 bases and the J gene lost 3 bases, with 17 bases spanning the gap. Overall study results and limits: Unshared clonotypes carried lower generation probabilities than those common to all four donors. Generally, naive subsets (rather than memory subsets) showed larger estimated richness. Some naive CD4 clonotypes, approximately 4.5%, turned up in common across a few donors.

The sample comprised memory CD4+ T cells sorted from blood. The subset is: CD45RA-negative fraction. This receptor was taken from a woman aged 25 to 39 in good health. The rearrangement uses TRBV5-8 and TRBJ2-3; D not certain. The CDR3 region has the DNA TGTGCCAGCACCCAGTTTAGGGTTTCGACAGATACGCAGTATTTT. Translated, it gives CASTQFRVSTDTQYF.